What follows are 3 T cell receptor beta chains derived from one specimen sequenced in a study of T cells in localized non-small cell lung cancer. Profiled with immunoSEQ multiplex PCR; TCRdb holds only in-frame clones, not every one. Among about 2,800 clones, 20% to 25% were seen once, and the ten largest hold about a sixth. The source material was lung tumor tissue, sampled before any cancer treatment. The receptor source for this set is a female donor over 55 with stage III lung adenocarcinoma.

The sample holds a few counts of this clone. The chain combines TRBV18 with TRBJ1-5; TRBD1 matches at 7 bases. The germline V gene has CDR1 KGHSH and CDR2 LQKENI. The CDR3 has 13 amino acids. V shed 6 bases and J 8 bases; nucleotides not matched to a gene: 7. The CDR3 loop reads CASSQQGKEPQHF. DNA for the CDR3: TGTGCCAGCTCCCAACAGGGGAAGGAGCCCCAGCATTTT.

The rearrangement links TRBV6-8 to TRBJ1-3; a possible D gene is TRBD1 (6 bases). CDR3 length: 14 residues. Germline V gene data show CDR1 as MNHGY and CDR2 as SAAAGT. Trimming pared 8 bases from V and 4 bases from J, leaving 15 bases between. The CDR3 nucleotides read TGTGCCAGCCAGCGAACAGGGAGAGGAAACACCATATATTTT. Translating gives CASQRTGRGNTIYF.

This clone was observed a few times. V gene TRBV19 combines with J gene TRBJ2-7; D gene ambiguous. Germline lookup yields CDR1 LNHDA and CDR2 SQIVND (reference sequence). The CDR3 contains 13 residues. Trimming shortened V by 9 bases and J by 2 bases, and 14 bases separated the two germline ends. The CDR3 DNA reads as TGTGCCAGCAAATTCAGCGCTGCCTACGAGCAGTACTTC. This codes for CASKFSAAYEQYF.